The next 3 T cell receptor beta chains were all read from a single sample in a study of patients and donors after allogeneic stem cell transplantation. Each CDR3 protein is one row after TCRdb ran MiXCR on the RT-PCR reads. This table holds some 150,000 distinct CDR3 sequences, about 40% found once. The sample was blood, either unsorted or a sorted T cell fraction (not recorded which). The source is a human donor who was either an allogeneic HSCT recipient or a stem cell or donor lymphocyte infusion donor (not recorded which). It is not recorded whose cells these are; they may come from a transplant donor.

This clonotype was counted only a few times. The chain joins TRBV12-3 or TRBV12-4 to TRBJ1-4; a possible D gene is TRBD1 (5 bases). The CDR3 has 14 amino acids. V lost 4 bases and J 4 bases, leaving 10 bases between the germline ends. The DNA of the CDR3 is TGTGCCAGCAGTTCGACAGAACTTAATGAAAAACTGTTTTTT. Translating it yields CASSSTELNEKLFF.

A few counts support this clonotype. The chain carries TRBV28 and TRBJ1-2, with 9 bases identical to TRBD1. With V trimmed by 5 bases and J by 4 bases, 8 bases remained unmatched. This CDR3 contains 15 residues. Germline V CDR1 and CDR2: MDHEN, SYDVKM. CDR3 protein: CASSPRTGGGYGYTF. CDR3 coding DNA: TGTGCCAGCAGTCCGCGAACAGGGGGCGGCTATGGCTACACCTTC.

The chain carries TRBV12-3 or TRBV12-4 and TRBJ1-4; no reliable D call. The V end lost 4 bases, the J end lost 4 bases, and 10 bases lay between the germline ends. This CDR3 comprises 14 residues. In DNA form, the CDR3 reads TGTGCCAGCAGTTCAGTTACCGATAATGAAAAACTGTTTTTT. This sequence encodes CASSSVTDNEKLFF.